Listed below are T cell receptor beta chains from one sample, sequenced in a study of human T cells and chemical hapten exposure. Each CDR3 protein is one row after TCRdb ran MiXCR on the RACE reads. The sample records 180,000 or so distinct CDR3 sequences, about 14% being singletons. The input for sequencing was whole blood, taken in connection with sensitization to the hapten diphenylcyclopropenone (DPC). These receptors all come from a woman under 40 with alopecia areata. Some clones in this sample may be carry-over from other donors' samples. Both conserved end residues are part of each CDR3. Fields, in order: V gene, CDR3 protein.

TRBV6-6	CASSTGSDGYTF
TRBV12-3/TRBV12-4	CASSSGATGIYEQYF
TRBV7-9	CASSGTRGGGEQYF
TRBV20-1	CSARVLTGRAEAFF
TRBV20-1	CSARDLTYGYTF
TRBV7-2	CASSGLGRWPEAFF
TRBV7-9	CASSLRPVPLAGGDNEQFF
TRBV12-3/TRBV12-4	CASSPRQGFLNTEAFF
TRBV5-1	CASSWGGLTNTEAFF
TRBV19	CASSIPGAGYNEQFF
TRBV29-1	CSLQASTNEQFF
TRBV3-1	CASSHLPRDEETQYF
TRBV10-3	CAISPGTSYNEQFF
TRBV10-2	CASSEPAFWNNEQFF
TRBV11-3	CASSLDQGNTEAFF
TRBV9	CASSPHLQGYNEQFF
TRBV28	CASSLDMRVEKKAFF
TRBV29-1	CSVIRYGNEAFF
TRBV7-7	CASSFDSTDTQYF
TRBV6-2/TRBV6-3	CASSRLAGGVIDTQYF
TRBV5-5	CASSSQTGTNEKLFF
TRBV20-1	CSARGQGGTEAFF
TRBV6-5	CASSYLSWDTAGSYEQYF
TRBV12-3/TRBV12-4	CASSRGRSLGQPQHF
TRBV6-5	CASSYGGPSPLHF
TRBV19	CDSRLGSGTDTQYF
TRBV4-1	CASSQGGIYPTEAFF
TRBV12-3/TRBV12-4	CASSLSGTGPWRETQYF
TRBV6-5	CASGETGYGGELFF
TRBV2	CASSGRGDTQYF
TRBV18	CASSLNRDSYNSPLHF
TRBV28	CASTPSPAGIRDTQYF
TRBV28	CASSYRGRNEKLFF
TRBV20-1	CSAKGRVVYEQYF
TRBV24-1	CATSDLSGKQFF
TRBV3-1	CASSQVPGALSIRYTF
TRBV12-3/TRBV12-4	CASSLGRRGTEAFF
TRBV20-1	CSADALAGDEQYF
TRBV10-3	CAIGQGQNTEAFF
TRBV6-2/TRBV6-3	CASLPRGVRNQPQHF
TRBV7-3	CASSASSGGLNEQFF
TRBV6-2/TRBV6-3	CASSTPEGPGGYGYTF
TRBV6-5	CASGPGVDEQFF
TRBV19	CASSISPQGTNEKLFF
TRBV29-1	CSVEGDRQETQYF
TRBV9	CASSVGLTYNEQFF
TRBV10-1	CASSEGLLNIQHF
TRBV12-3/TRBV12-4	CASSPGTGVYNEQFF